Following are 26 T cell receptor beta chains from one sample sequenced in a study of long-term antiretroviral therapy in people with HIV. Run at survey level, the immunoSEQ assay was version v3.0. Using immunoSEQ multiplex PCR, the repertoire was profiled, and TCRdb retains in-frame clones only, with some absent. The sample lists about 34,000 clones; 87% were seen once. The sample was unsorted PBMCs, taken 1.1 years after starting antiretroviral therapy. These TCRs come from a man younger than 35 with HIV.

This chain uses TRBV30 with TRBJ2-3; D is uncertain. This CDR3 is built from 11 residues. Trimming left V 1 base short and J 5 bases short, with 4 bases between. Germline CDR1 is GTSNPN and CDR2 is SVGIG (reference sequence). DNA for the CDR3: TGTGCCTGGAGTGCTAAAGATACGCAGTATTTT. This translates into CAWSAKDTQYF.

This chain joins TRBV6-1 and TRBJ2-7; maybe TRBD1 (6 bases). CDR1 is MNHNS and CDR2 is SASEGT in the germline V gene. This CDR3 is 15 amino acids long. The germline V and J ends were trimmed by 2 bases and 4 bases, with 15 bases remaining between them. CDR3 sequence reads: CASSELGAGVYEQYF. The CDR3 DNA reads TGTGCCAGCAGTGAACTAGGCGCAGGGGTATACGAGCAGTACTTC.

This rearrangement joins TRBV27 to TRBJ1-6; D is perhaps TRBD1 (6 bases). The germline V gene has CDR1 MNHEY and CDR2 SMNVEV (reference sequence). The CDR3 contains 13 residues. Trimming cost V 5 bases and J 9 bases, with 11 bases left between them. CDR3: CASSQIRGSPLHF. In nucleotides, the CDR3 is TGTGCCAGCAGTCAAATCAGGGGTTCACCCCTCCACTTT.

The V and J genes are TRBV11-3 and TRBJ2-2, with 11 bases that match TRBD2. J gave up 5 bases and V 1 base, and 12 bases lay outside the gene matches. Germline values: CDR1 SGHNT, CDR2 YENEEA. This CDR3 has 19 residues. CDR3 protein: CASSLGLLAGGPGTGELFF. The CDR3 nucleotides read TGTGCCAGCAGCTTAGGACTTTTAGCGGGAGGGCCGGGGACCGGGGAGCTGTTTTTT.

The CDR3, as DNA: TGTGCCAGCTCACTAGATTCGGGTGAGTGGGAGCAGTACTTC. Translating it yields CASSLDSGEWEQYF. The genes are TRBV18 and TRBJ2-7; D is unclear. This CDR3 has 14 residues. Between the trimmed V and J ends, which lost 4 bases and 7 bases, there was a span of 17 bases. Germline assignment: CDR1 KGHSH and CDR2 LQKENI.

The gene calls are TRBV27 and TRBJ2-2; TRBD1 matches at 12 bases. The CDR3 contains 16 residues. Germline V CDR1 and CDR2: MNHEY, SMNVEV (reference sequence). With V trimmed by 3 bases and J by 6 bases, 5 bases remained unmatched. The CDR3 DNA reads as TGTGCCAGCAGTTTCCGGGACAGGGGGCGTCCCGGGGAGCTGTTTTTT. It encodes CASSFRDRGRPGELFF.

This clone came up once. The rearrangement uses TRBV9 and TRBJ1-3, with D unresolved. The V end lost 0 bases, the J end lost 2 bases, and 6 bases lay between the germline ends. The germline V gene has CDR1 SGDLS and CDR2 YYNGEE. The CDR3 totals 14 residues. The CDR3 spells CASSVGSAGNTIYF. The CDR3, as DNA: TGTGCCAGCAGCGTAGGGTCAGCTGGAAACACCATATATTTT.

The chain employs TRBV27 and TRBJ2-5; tentative D call: TRBD2 (7 bases). The DNA end is more similar to TRBJ2-7, so the J call may be wrong. The CDR3 length is 15 residues. The germline V gene has CDR1 MNHEY and CDR2 SMNVEV (reference sequence). CDR3 bases: TGTGCCAGCAGTTTGGGCGGGGGCAGGGTTCACGAGCAGTACTTC. It specifies CASSLGGGRVHEQYF.

The chain recombines TRBV19 with TRBJ2-1; the match to TRBD1 covers 9 bases. V was pared by 10 bases and J by 5 bases, with 3 bases of the junction left unmatched. Germline V gene lookup returns CDR1 LNHDA and CDR2 SQIVND (reference sequence). The CDR3 is 12 residues long. In DNA form, the CDR3 reads TGTGCCACCAGACAGGGGGACAATGAGCAGTTCTTC. It yields the protein CATRQGDNEQFF.

This rearrangement joins TRBV4-1 to TRBJ2-7, with TRBD2 as a possible D gene (6 bases). Trimming cost V 0 bases and J 6 bases, with 12 bases left between them. CDR3 length: 14 amino acids. Germline CDR1 reads MGHRA; CDR2 reads YSYEKL. Written as DNA, the CDR3 is TGCGCCAGCAGCCAAGAGGGACTGCCCCCCGAGCAGTACTTC. Translated: CASSQEGLPPEQYF.

The chain employs TRBV5-1 and TRBJ1-1; possible D gene TRBD1, 5 bases. CDR1 SGHRS and CDR2 YFSETQ come from the germline V gene. V lost 7 bases and J 6 bases, leaving 10 bases between the germline ends. The CDR3 runs to 11 residues. CDR3: CASGQGPEAFF. Written as DNA, the CDR3 is TGCGCCAGCGGGCAGGGCCCTGAAGCTTTCTTT.

The chain employs TRBV15 and TRBJ1-1; D is ambiguous. The germline V and J ends were trimmed by 0 bases and 8 bases, with 13 bases remaining between them. CDR1 and CDR2 (germline): LNHNV, YYDKDF (reference sequence). The CDR3 consists of 14 residues. The CDR3 region has the DNA TGTGCCACCAGCAGAGATCGATACAGCATAGAAGCTTTCTTT. This codes for CATSRDRYSIEAFF. The complete variable domain, with remaining parts taken from reference TRBV15 and TRBJ1-1, reads DAMVIQNPRYQVTQFGKPVTLSCSQTLNHNVMYWYQQKSSQAPKLLFHYYDKDFNNEADTPDNFQSRRPNTSFCFLDIRSPGLGDTAMYLCATSRDRYSIEAFFGQGTRLTVV.

V is TRBV5-1 and J is TRBJ1-4; TRBD1 aligns across 8 bases. CDR3 size: 14 residues. The junction had 6 bases not matched to a gene; V was cut back by 4 bases and J by 7 bases. Germline CDR1 SGHRS, CDR2 YFSETQ. CDR3 nucleotides: TGCGCCAGCAGCCCAGGGGGCCTGGGTGAAAAACTGTTTTTT. Its translation: CASSPGGLGEKLFF.

This rearrangement joins TRBV6-1 to TRBJ1-1; a possible D gene is TRBD1 (5 bases). Trimming left V 2 bases short and J 4 bases short, with 8 bases between. The CDR3 covers 13 residues. Looked up from germline, CDR1 is MNHNS and CDR2 is SASEGT. Here the CDR3 DNA reads TGTGCCAGCAGTGAATGGGGGGTCACTGAAGCTTTCTTT. Translated, it gives CASSEWGVTEAFF.

The CDR3 reads CASSSIGGRASYNSPLHF. The CDR3 bases are TGTGCCAGCAGCTCTATCGGGGGCAGGGCGTCCTATAATTCACCCCTCCACTTT. The gene calls are TRBV11-2 and TRBJ1-6; weak D call: TRBD1 (6 bases). CDR1 and CDR2 (germline): SGHAT, FQNNGV. Trimming took off 4 bases at V and 1 base at J, with 17 bases between the two ends. The CDR3 is made up of 18 amino acids.

A few counts support this clone. The J gene is TRBJ1-2, the V gene TRBV28, with D possibly matching TRBD1 (5 bases). The germline V gene has CDR1 MDHEN and CDR2 SYDVKM. V lost 2 bases, J lost 0 bases, and 19 bases lay in between. This CDR3 is built from 18 residues. CDR3 in amino acids: CASSLGVTRGAPNYGYTF. The DNA for the CDR3 is TGTGCCAGCAGTTTAGGTGTGACCCGGGGCGCCCCTAACTATGGCTACACCTTC.

CDR3 in DNA: TGTGCCAGCAGTTTGACTGTTGACTACGAGCAGTACTTC. It codes for CASSLTVDYEQYF. The V gene is TRBV28, the J gene TRBJ2-7, with unresolved D. This CDR3 is 13 amino acids long. The ends were cut back, 3 bases at V and 3 bases at J, with 9 bases in the middle. CDR1 and CDR2 (germline): MDHEN, SYDVKM.

This sequence joins TRBV18 and TRBJ1-1; D perhaps matches TRBD1 (6 bases). Per germline, CDR1 KGHSH and CDR2 LQKENI. This CDR3 contains 16 residues. V was shortened by 3 bases and J by 8 bases, with 22 bases between the two germline ends. The CDR3 DNA reads TGTGCCAGCTCACCGTCGGGACCCCGACAGGTCTTAGAAGCTTTCTTT. Protein product: CASSPSGPRQVLEAFF.

The rearrangement links TRBV5-1 to TRBJ1-2; 7 bases line up with TRBD1. Trimming cost V 5 bases and J 1 base; bases outside gene matches: 5. Germline V gives CDR1 SGHRS, CDR2 YFSETQ. The CDR3 runs 14 residues. The CDR3 DNA sequence: TGCGCCAGCAGAGCCCAGGGGGGTAACTATGGCTACACCTTC. This codes for CASRAQGGNYGYTF. The full variable domain, completed using reference TRBV5-1 and TRBJ1-2, is KAGVTQTPRYLIKTRGQQVTLSCSPISGHRSVSWYQQTPGQGLQFLFEYFSETQRNKGNFPGRFSGRQFSNSRSEMNVSTLELGDSALYLCASRAQGGNYGYTFGSGTRLTVV.

This CDR3 reads CSVKKTAGANVLTF. CDR3 DNA sequence: TGCAGCGTCAAGAAGACGGCTGGGGCCAACGTCCTGACTTTC. The chain combines TRBV29-1 with TRBJ2-6, with unresolved D. This CDR3 region has 14 residues. Germline V gene lookup returns CDR1 SQVTM and CDR2 ANQGSEA. V was trimmed by 6 bases and J by 2 bases, leaving 11 bases between them. The whole variable domain, filled in from reference TRBV29-1 and TRBJ2-6, reads SAVISQKPSRDICQRGTSLTIQCQVDSQVTMMFWYRQQPGQSLTLIATANQGSEATYESGFVIDKFPISRPNLTFSTLTVSNMSPEDSSIYLCSVKKTAGANVLTFGAGSRLTVL.

The chain joins TRBV5-1 to TRBJ2-1; a possible D gene is TRBD2 (7 bases). This CDR3 is 16 amino acids long. V was cut by 0 bases and J by 1 base, with 11 bases left in between. Germline CDR1 SGHRS, CDR2 YFSETQ. The CDR3 loop reads CASSLGGGVSYNEQFF. Here the CDR3 DNA reads TGCGCCAGCAGCTTGGGAGGGGGGGTGTCCTACAATGAGCAGTTCTTC.

The chain uses TRBV7-8 and TRBJ1-2; D is ambiguous. The length of the CDR3 is 14 residues. CDR1 and CDR2 from the germline V gene are SGHVS and FQNEAQ. Deletions cut 1 base from V and 4 bases from J, with 10 bases between. The CDR3 bases are TGTGCCAGCAGCTTAGATCGGGATGGCTATGGCTACACCTTC. As protein: CASSLDRDGYGYTF.

The rearrangement links TRBV2 to TRBJ2-2; TRBD2 aligns across 9 bases. The CDR3 loop spans 16 amino acids. Germline CDR1 SNHLY, CDR2 FYNNEI. Losses at the gene ends were 3 bases for V and 4 bases for J; bases not matched to a gene: 6. The DNA of the CDR3 is TGTGCCAGCAGTGATACAGCGACTAGCGGCACCGGGGAGCTGTTTTTT. It translates to CASSDTATSGTGELFF.

The chain recombines TRBV6-5 with TRBJ2-3; 9 bases agree with TRBD1. The CDR3 covers 14 residues. Germline CDR1 MNHEY, CDR2 SVGAGI. V shed 6 bases, J shed 6 bases, and the junction held 7 bases outside the gene matches. The chain's CDR3 is CASRGDREVDTQYF. CDR3 DNA sequence: TGTGCCAGCAGGGGGGACAGGGAAGTTGATACGCAGTATTTT.

This rearrangement joins TRBV27 to TRBJ2-7; D remains unclear. Trimming took off 5 bases at V and 4 bases at J, with 18 bases between the two ends. The CDR3 has 15 amino acids. In germline, CDR1 is MNHEY, CDR2 SMNVEV (reference sequence). CDR3 sequence: CASSVTGPFSYEQYF. DNA for the CDR3: TGTGCCAGCAGTGTTACGGGTCCTTTTTCTTACGAGCAGTACTTC.

The J gene is TRBJ1-2, the V gene TRBV10-3; 7 positions match TRBD1. Germline V CDR1 and CDR2: ENHRY, SYGVKD. V gave up 6 bases and J gave up 0 bases; unmatched junction bases: 13. CDR3 length equals 17 residues. As DNA, the CDR3 is TGTGCCATCAGCAACCTACAGGGGCGCCCCCCTAACTATGGCTACACCTTC. Translation gives CAISNLQGRPPNYGYTF.